These 6 T cell receptor beta chains came from one sample sequenced in a study of CD8+CD57+ T cells in acquired aplastic anemia. CDR3 and TCR beta VDJ profiling relied on genomic DNA as the template. TCRdb re-called the reads through MiXCR, storing one row per CDR3 protein. The sample shows under 350,000 distinct CDR3 sequences, around three fifths of them seen only once. The sample was sorted CD4+, CD8+, or CD8+CD57+ T cells (not recorded which) from PBMCs. The receptors originated from a human donor with severe aplastic anemia or a healthy control (not recorded which).

The chain employs TRBV29-1 and TRBJ2-3; 9 nucleotides line up with TRBD1. The CDR3 sequence is 13 residues long. V trimming: 7 bases; J trimming: 4 bases; junction bases outside the gene matches: 6. Looked up from germline, CDR1 is SQVTM and CDR2 is ANQGSEA. CDR3 sequence reads: CSARTGVPDTQYF. CDR3 bases: TGCAGCGCAAGGACAGGGGTGCCAGATACGCAGTATTTT.

The rearrangement joins TRBV20-1 to TRBJ2-7, with 8 positions matching TRBD1. The CDR3 loop spans 13 amino acids. Losses at the gene ends were 6 bases for V and 6 bases for J; bases not matched to a gene: 10. Germline CDR1 and CDR2: DFQATT and SNEGSKA (reference sequence). The CDR3 bases are TGCAGTGCAGGAAGGCAGGGGGCGGGCGAGCAGTACTTC. It encodes CSAGRQGAGEQYF.

This clonotype has at least ten counts. This rearrangement joins TRBV2 to TRBJ1-2; TRBD1 is a possible D gene (6 bases). Germline V lookup: CDR1 SNHLY, CDR2 FYNNEI. The CDR3 has 13 amino acids. Trimming pared 4 bases from V and 6 bases from J, leaving 12 bases between. The DNA of the CDR3 is TGTGCCAGCAGTGTTACAGGGATTGATGGCTACACCTTC. Protein product: CASSVTGIDGYTF.

The chain couples TRBV5-1 to TRBJ2-7, with TRBD2 matching 8 bases. This CDR3 spans 14 amino acids. Germline loops: CDR1 SGHRS, CDR2 YFSETQ. V lost 7 bases and J lost 2; bases outside the gene matches: 8. CDR3 in amino acids: CASGTGGYTYEQYF. The CDR3 DNA sequence: TGCGCCAGCGGGACGGGGGGGTACACCTACGAGCAGTACTTC.

This chain connects TRBV19 to TRBJ1-1; TRBD1 aligns across 7 bases. The CDR3 consists of 15 residues. Trimming took 0 bases from V and 1 from J; bases not matched to a gene: 2. Germline assignment: CDR1 LNHDA and CDR2 SQIVND (reference sequence). The CDR3 here is CASSIEGQPNTEAFF. CDR3 in DNA: TGTGCCAGTAGTATAGAGGGACAGCCGAACACTGAAGCTTTCTTT.

The gene calls are TRBV9 and TRBJ2-7, with 11 positions matching TRBD2. The germline CDR1 and CDR2 sequences are SGDLS and YYNGEE. This CDR3 contains 16 residues. The trim removed 4 bases at V and 4 bases at J, leaving 10 bases unmatched. CDR3 sequence: CASSQDHGTSGYEQYF. The DNA for the CDR3 is TGTGCCAGCAGCCAAGATCACGGGACTAGCGGTTACGAGCAGTACTTC.